This TCR beta chain was sequenced for a study of Ad26.COV2.S vaccination and SARS-CoV-2 variants. The assay was immunoSEQ multiplex PCR, and TCRdb's table has in-frame clones only and misses some. The table shows about 410,000 clones, with around 89% occurring only once. The V and J ends lost 4 bases and 0 bases respectively, with 1 base between them. The germline V gene encodes CDR1 SGHNT and CDR2 YYREEE (reference sequence). The CDR3 length is 11 residues. Treatment reported: over 15 received Ad26.COV2.S at low or high dose, single or two shots; about five received placebo; per-sample allocation not given. Material that was analyzed had been drawn on day 63 after the first vaccine or placebo injection. This clone turned up a few times.

This material consisted of peripheral blood, taken in a trial of Ad26.COV2.S vaccine versus placebo. The sequence was collected from a person between 18 and 65 years old who received the Ad26.COV2.S COVID-19 vaccine or a placebo. This chain joins TRBV5-4 and TRBJ1-1; D is ambiguous. As DNA, the CDR3 is TGTGCCAGCAGCGTGAACACTGAAGCTTTCTTT. Protein product: CASSVNTEAFF.